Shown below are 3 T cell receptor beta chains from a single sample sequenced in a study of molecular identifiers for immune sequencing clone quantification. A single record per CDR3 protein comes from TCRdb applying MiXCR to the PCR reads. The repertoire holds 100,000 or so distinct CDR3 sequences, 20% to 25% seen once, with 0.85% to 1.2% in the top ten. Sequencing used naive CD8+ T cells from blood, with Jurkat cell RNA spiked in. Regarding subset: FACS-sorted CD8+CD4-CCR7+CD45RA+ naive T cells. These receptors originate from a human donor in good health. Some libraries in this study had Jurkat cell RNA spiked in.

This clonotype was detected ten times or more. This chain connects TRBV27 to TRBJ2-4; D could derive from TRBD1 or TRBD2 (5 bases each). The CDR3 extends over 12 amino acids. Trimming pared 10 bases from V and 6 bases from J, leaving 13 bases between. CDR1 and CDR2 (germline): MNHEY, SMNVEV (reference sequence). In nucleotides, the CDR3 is TGTGCCACCAGAGGGGACCTAAACATTCAGTACTTC. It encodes CATRGDLNIQYF.

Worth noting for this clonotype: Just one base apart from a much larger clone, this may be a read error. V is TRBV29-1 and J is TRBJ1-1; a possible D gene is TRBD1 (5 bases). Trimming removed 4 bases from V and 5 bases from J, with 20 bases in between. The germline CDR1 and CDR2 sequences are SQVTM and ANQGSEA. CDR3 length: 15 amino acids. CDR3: CSVAGLPPPGTEAFF. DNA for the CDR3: TGCAGCGTTGCGGGACTCCCTCCTCCTGGAACTGAAGCTTTCTTT.

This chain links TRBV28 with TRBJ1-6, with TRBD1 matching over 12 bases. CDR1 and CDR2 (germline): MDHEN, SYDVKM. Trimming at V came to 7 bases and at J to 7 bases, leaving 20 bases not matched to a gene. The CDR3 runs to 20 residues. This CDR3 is CASTKTPGQGALGWNSPLHF. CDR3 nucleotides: TGTGCCAGCACCAAAACTCCGGGACAGGGGGCGCTGGGTTGGAATTCACCCCTCCACTTT.